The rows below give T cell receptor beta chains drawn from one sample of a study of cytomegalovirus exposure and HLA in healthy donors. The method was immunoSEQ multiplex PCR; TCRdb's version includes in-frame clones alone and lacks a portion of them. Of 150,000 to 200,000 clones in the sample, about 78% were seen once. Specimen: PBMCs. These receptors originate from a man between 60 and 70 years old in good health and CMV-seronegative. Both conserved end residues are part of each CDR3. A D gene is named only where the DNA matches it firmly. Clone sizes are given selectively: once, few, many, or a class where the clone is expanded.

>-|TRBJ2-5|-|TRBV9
CASSDPRQGKETQYF
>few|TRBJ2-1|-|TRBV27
CASSLFPGYEQFF
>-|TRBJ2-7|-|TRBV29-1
CSVGSGNEQYF
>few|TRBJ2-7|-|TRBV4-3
CASSRRENDSEQYF
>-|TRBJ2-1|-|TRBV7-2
CASSSQRVSYNEQFF
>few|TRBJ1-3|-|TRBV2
CASSESGNTIYF
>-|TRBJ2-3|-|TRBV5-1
CASSLRRTGQTDTQYF
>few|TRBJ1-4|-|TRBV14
CASSQVGLAKLFF
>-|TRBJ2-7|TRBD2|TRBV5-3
CARSLSSGLSGEWGYEQYF
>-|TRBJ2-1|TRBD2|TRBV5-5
CASSLGLAGARSYNEQFF
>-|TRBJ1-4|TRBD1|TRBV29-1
CSGQGGSNEKLFF
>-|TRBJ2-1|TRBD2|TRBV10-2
CASRSGAGVDEQFF
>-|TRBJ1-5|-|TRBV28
CASSPGQSGGNQLQHF
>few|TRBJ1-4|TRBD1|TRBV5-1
CASSEGQGRNEKLFF
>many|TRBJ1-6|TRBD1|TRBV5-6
CASSLAGTGNNSPLHF
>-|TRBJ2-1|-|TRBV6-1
CASSGREDEQFF
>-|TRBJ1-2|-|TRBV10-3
CAISEGDAYGYTF
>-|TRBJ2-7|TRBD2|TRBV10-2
CASSLAGVSYEQYF
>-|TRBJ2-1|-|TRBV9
CASSVLENNEQFF
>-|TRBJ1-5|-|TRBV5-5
CASSLSGNGNQPQNF
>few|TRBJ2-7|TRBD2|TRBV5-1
CASSLTSGVNEQYF
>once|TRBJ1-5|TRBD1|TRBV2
CASRVRQGGNQPQHF
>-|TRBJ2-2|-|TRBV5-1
CASSRTGISGYANTGELFF
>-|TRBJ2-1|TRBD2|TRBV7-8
CASSSRLAGVPPYNEQFF
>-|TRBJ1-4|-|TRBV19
CASSQGGDFEKLFF
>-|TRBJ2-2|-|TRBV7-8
CAIQPTGLKGELFF
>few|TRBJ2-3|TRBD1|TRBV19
CASRRQGRADTQYF
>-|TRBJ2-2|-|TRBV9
CASSRARANTGELFF
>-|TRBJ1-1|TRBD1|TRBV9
CASSVRDRGIGDTEAFF
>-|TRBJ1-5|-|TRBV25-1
CASSPSGGWYNNQPQHF
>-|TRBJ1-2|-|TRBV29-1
CSATPVTASEYTF
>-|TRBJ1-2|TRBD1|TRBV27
CASRKQGLDGYTF
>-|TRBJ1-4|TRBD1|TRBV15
CATSLRTGLNEKLFF
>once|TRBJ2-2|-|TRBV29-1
CSGRDSLGTGELFF
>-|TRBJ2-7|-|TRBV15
CATGIVVAEPYEQYF
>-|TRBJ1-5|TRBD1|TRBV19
CASSVDREGDQPQHF
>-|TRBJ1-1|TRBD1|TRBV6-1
CASSESTGGNTEAFF
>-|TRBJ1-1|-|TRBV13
CASLSLPGHTEAFF
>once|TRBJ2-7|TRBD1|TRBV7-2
CASSLDRGYEQYF
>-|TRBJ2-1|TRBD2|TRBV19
CASMGSGTKQFF
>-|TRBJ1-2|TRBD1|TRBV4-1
CASSQPLDRPYGYTF
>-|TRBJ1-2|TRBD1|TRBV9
CASSVGTNRDRVNGYTF
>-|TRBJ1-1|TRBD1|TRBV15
CATSISTGGTEAFF
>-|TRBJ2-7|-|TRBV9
CASSVGVRPSYEQYF
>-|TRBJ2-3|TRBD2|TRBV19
CASKAPGGRRDTQYF
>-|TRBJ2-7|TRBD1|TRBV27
CASSLQPGTGGYEQYF
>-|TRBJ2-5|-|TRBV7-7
CASSLGGGRKETQYF
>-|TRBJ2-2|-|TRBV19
CASSIRAGNTGELFF
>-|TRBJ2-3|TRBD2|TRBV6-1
CASSVTEPSGGTDTQYF
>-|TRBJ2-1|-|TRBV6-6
CASSYSAGSYNEQFF
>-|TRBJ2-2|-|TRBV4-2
CASSQPTGELFF
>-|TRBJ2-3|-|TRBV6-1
CASSTEALDTQYF
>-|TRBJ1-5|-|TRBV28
CASSLYRAINQPQHF
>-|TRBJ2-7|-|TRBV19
CATVSASYEQYF
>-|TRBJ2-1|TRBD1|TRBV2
CASSDGTGASPYNEQFF
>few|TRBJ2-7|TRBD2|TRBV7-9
CASSPSGSSYEQYF
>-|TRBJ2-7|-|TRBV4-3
CASSQEGRGYEQYF
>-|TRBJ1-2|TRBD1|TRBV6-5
CASGDRGHYGYTF
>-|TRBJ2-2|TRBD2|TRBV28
CASSLYASGRAGTGELFF